This TCR beta chain was identified during a study of blood T cell repertoires in COVID-19. Study-level background: Sources were T cells, B-cell-depleted T cells, or PBMCs; the material itself was cDNA or gDNA.

Repertoires were generated with immunoSEQ multiplex PCR, while TCRdb's copy carries only in-frame clones and drops some. The repertoire holds roughly 68,000 clones, about 80% seen once, with about 16% in the top ten. Germline V gene lookup returns CDR1 SNHLY and CDR2 FYNNEI. V was pared by 4 bases and J by 4 bases, with 16 bases between. The CDR3 extends over 15 amino acids. The TCR was taken from a man at least 80 years old with active COVID-19. The sample consisted of peripheral blood. The genes are TRBV2 and TRBJ1-1; D unresolved. CDR3 in amino acids: CASSVVRGVGTEAFF. For the CDR3, the DNA is TGTGCCAGCAGTGTGGTGCGGGGTGTTGGCACTGAAGCTTTCTTT. The full variable domain, in which reference TRBV2 and TRBJ1-1 provide the parts outside the CDR3, is EPEVTQTPSHQVTQMGQEVILRCVPISNHLYFYWYRQILGQKVEFLVSFYNNEISEKSEIFDDQFSVERPDGSNFTLKIRSTKLEDSAMYFCASSVVRGVGTEAFFGQGTRLTVV.